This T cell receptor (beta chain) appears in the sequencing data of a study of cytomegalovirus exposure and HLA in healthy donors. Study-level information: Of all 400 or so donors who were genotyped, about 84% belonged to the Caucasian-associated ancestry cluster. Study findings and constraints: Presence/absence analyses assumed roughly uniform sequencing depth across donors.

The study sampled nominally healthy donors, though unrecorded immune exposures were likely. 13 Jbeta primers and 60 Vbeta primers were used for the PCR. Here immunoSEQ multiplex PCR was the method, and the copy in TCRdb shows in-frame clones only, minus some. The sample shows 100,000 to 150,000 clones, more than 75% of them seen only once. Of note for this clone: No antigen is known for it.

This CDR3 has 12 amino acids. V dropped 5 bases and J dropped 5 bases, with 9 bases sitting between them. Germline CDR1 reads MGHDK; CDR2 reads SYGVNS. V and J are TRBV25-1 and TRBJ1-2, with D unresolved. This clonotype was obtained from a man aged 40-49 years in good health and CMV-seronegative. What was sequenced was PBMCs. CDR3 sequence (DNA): TGTGCCAGCAGTTTCGACTATTATGGCTACACCTTC. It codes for CASSFDYYGYTF.